This T cell receptor beta chain was obtained from a study of blood T cell repertoires in COVID-19. Study background: The analysed material was cDNA or gDNA that came from T cells, B-cell-depleted T cells, or PBMCs.

In the source study's methods: The authors estimated nucleated cell counts from reference gene primer amplification. Data came from immunoSEQ multiplex PCR; TCRdb stores just in-frame clones and leaves some out. V, J and clone size reflect that table, while D and trimming were determined from the DNA. Here the sample spans approximately 150,000 clones, under 90% being singletons. Recruits, aged roughly 18 to 100 years, lived in 25 or so US areas. Clinical history as reported by participants underpinned cohort assignment. CDR3 length: 14 residues. Per germline, CDR1 SGHNT and CDR2 YYREEE (reference sequence). V lost 4 bases and J lost 5, with 13 bases in between.

Sequencing was carried out using PBMCs or T cells enriched from blood (not recorded which). The chain combines TRBV5-4 with TRBJ2-1, with D perhaps TRBD2 (6 bases). The sequence was collected from a woman aged 45 to 65 who had recovered from COVID-19. This chain's CDR3 is CASSETGVNNEQFF. Here the CDR3 DNA reads TGTGCCAGCAGCGAGACGGGAGTCAACAATGAGCAGTTCTTC.